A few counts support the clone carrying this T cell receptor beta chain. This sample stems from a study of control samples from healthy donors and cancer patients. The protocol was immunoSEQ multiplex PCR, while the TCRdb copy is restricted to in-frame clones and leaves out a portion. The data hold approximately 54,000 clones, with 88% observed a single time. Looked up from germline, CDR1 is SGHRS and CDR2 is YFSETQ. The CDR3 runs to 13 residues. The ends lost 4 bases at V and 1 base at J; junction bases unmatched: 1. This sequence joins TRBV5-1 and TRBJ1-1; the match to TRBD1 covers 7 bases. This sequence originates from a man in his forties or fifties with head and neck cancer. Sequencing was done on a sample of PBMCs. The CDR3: CASSRGQNTEAFF. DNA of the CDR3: TGCGCCAGCAGCAGGGGGCAGAACACTGAAGCTTTCTTT.